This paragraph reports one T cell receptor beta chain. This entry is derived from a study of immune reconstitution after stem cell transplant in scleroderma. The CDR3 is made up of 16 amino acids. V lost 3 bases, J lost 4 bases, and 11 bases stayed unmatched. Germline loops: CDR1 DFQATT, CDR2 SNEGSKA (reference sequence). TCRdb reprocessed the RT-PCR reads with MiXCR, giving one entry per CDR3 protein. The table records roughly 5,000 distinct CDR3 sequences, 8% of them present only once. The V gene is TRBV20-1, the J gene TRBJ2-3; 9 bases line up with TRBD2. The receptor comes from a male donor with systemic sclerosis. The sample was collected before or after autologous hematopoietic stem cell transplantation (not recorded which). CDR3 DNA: TGCAGTGCTAGGGTCCTAGCGGGGAAGGAGGCAGATACGCAGTATTTT. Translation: CSARVLAGKEADTQYF.